This record looks at one T cell receptor (beta chain) sequence and its context. Its antigen target is currently unknown. Base-call qualities are not available, and no considerably larger clone is one nucleotide away. Each collaborating institution followed its own protocols to collect whole blood in K2EDTA tubes. Collaborator samples were shipped for TCRbeta analysis as frozen whole blood, isolated PBMCs, or DNA extracted from either sample type. This record belongs to a study of blood T cell repertoires in COVID-19 (dated by TCRdb to 2020 to 2022). About the investigation overall: The collaborator samples originated in the United States, Italy and Spain and spanned the acute and convalescent phases of COVID-19. The prospective study material was composed of cDNA or gDNA derived from T cells, B-cell-depleted T cells, or PBMCs. Subjects who had been exposed to COVID-19, were actively infected with it, or had recovered from it provided the deeply sampled blood TCRbeta repertoires that made up the dataset. The repertoires were released in a freely available public database meant as a resource for research on the immune response to SARS-CoV-2. The samples were drawn from two sources: the first 160 participants of the ongoing ImmuneRACE study, and 950 to 1,500 subjects contributed by 6 global collaborators. Sample metadata almost always included a de-identified subject ID, COVID-19 status, age in years and sex. HLA class I and class II types, where available, came from metadata supplied by the sample provider rather than from assay-based typing.

The immunoSEQ Assay, a bias-controlled multiplex PCR, was used to amplify TCRbeta CDR3 regions from genomic DNA. The source study handled its data this way. Nucleated cell counts per sample were estimated from amplification of reference gene primers within the assay. To quantify the absolute abundance of each unique TCRbeta CDR3 rearrangement, sequence reads were collapsed and filtered. Productive Simpson clonality was computed per sample as the square root of Simpson's diversity index over productive rearrangements. TCRdb mirrors the immuneACCESS table, restricted to in-frame sequences. Some clones are absent from its copies; in checked studies, under half trace to an unresolved V gene, and the reason for the others is unknown. V, J and clone size were drawn from that table, and D and trimming were deduced from the DNA. The sample table records some 400,000 clones; about 87% of these occur just once. The ten largest clones capture under 3% of the sample.

CDR1 GTSNPN and CDR2 SVGIG are derived from the germline V gene (reference sequence). V is cut back by 6 bases and J by 8 bases, with 15 bases in the junction unmatched. Its CDR3 holds 15 amino acids, cysteine through phenylalanine. Left in the record is the CDR3 DNA by itself, 45 bases read in frame from the first base. Paper-wide results and their limitations: The amount of clinical and demographic metadata varied by source and participant and was provided uncurated.

This clonotype originated in a human donor in a cohort sampled during active COVID-19. The sequenced sample consisted of peripheral blood. Recombination linked TRBV30 to TRBJ2-2, and TRBD1 matches 7 of the central bases. The DNA reads as follows: TGTGCCTGCCTACCGGGGACAGAGTTTGCGGGGGAGCTGTTTTTT. Protein translation: CACLPGTEFAGELFF.